One and the same sample provided the 21 T cell receptor beta chains below, sequenced in a study of shared clonotypes between healthy human individuals. Libraries were prepared by immunoSEQ multiplex PCR; TCRdb keeps only in-frame clonotypes and omits some of them. This table has 2 million to 2.5 million clones, 85% to 95% appearing once. It was CD45RO-negative cells, positively selected for CCR7, that made up naive CD8 cells, with terminally differentiated effector memory CD45RA+ cells excluded. Sequenced material: naive CD8+ T cells from PBMCs. Source of these receptors: a man aged 18 to 30 in good health. Some clones in this sample may be carry-over from other donors' samples.

V is TRBV29-1 and J is TRBJ2-4; D is possibly TRBD1 (5 bases). The CDR3 runs to 11 residues. Germline CDR1 reads SQVTM; CDR2 reads ANQGSEA. V gave up 4 bases and J gave up 7 bases, with 8 bases separating them. The CDR3 here is CSVAKGNIQYF. DNA for the CDR3: TGCAGCGTTGCTAAGGGGAACATTCAGTACTTC.

The CDR3 coding sequence is TGTGCCAGCAGCGCACTGAGGGGCTACACCTTC. Translated, it gives CASSALRGYTF. The rearrangement joins TRBV7-9 to TRBJ1-2; D not resolved. Trimming removed 5 bases from V and 8 bases from J, with 9 bases in between. In germline, CDR1 is SEHNR, CDR2 FQNEAQ (reference sequence). The CDR3 totals 11 residues.

The sample holds one count of this clone. This chain uses TRBV7-9 with TRBJ1-1, with TRBD1 matching 7 bases. The V and J ends lost 5 bases and 3 bases, in that order; junction bases with no gene match: 9. This CDR3 spans 15 amino acids. From germline, CDR1 is SEHNR and CDR2 FQNEAQ (reference sequence). DNA for the CDR3: TGTGCCAGCAGCGACAAGCAGGGGGGTCACACTGAAGCTTTCTTT. It codes for CASSDKQGGHTEAFF. Full variable domain (missing parts from reference TRBV7-9 and TRBJ1-1): DTGVSQNPRHKITKRGQNVTFRCDPISEHNRLYWYRQTLGQGPEFLTYFQNEAQLEKSRLLSDRFSAERPKGSFSTLEIQRTEQGDSAMYLCASSDKQGGHTEAFFGQGTRLTVV.

The chain joins TRBV7-2 to TRBJ2-7; TRBD2 aligns across 10 bases. The CDR3 is 15 residues long. Germline lookup yields CDR1 SGHTA and CDR2 FQGNSA. J lost 0 bases, V lost 5 bases, and 4 bases had no gene match. CDR3 DNA: TGTGCCAGCAGCCCAACTAGCGGGAACTCCTACGAGCAGTACTTC. It encodes CASSPTSGNSYEQYF.

On this clone: This sample also contains other DNA sequences that code for the same CDR3. The chain links TRBV18 to TRBJ2-7; 7 positions match TRBD1. The V gene's germline CDR1 is KGHSH and CDR2 LQKENI. The CDR3 has 13 residues. V shed 3 bases, J shed 3 bases, and the junction held 2 bases outside the gene matches. The CDR3 spells CASSPGQSYEQYF. The CDR3 DNA follows: TGTGCCAGCTCACCGGGACAGAGCTACGAGCAGTACTTC.

V gene TRBV6-5 combines with J gene TRBJ1-1; D remains ambiguous. In germline, CDR1 is MNHEY, CDR2 SVGAGI. CDR3 length equals 15 residues. Trimming stripped 0 bases from V and 0 bases from J, with 8 bases between. CDR3 sequence: CASSYSPRMNTEAFF. The CDR3 bases are TGTGCCAGCAGTTACTCCCCTCGCATGAACACTGAAGCTTTCTTT.

The chain employs TRBV2 and TRBJ2-1; D is possibly TRBD1 or TRBD2 (6 bases each). The CDR3 has 16 residues. Trimming took off 3 bases at V and 0 bases at J, with 12 bases between the two ends. Germline values: CDR1 SNHLY, CDR2 FYNNEI. CDR3 sequence (DNA): TGTGCCAGCAGTGAGAGGAGGGACATCTCCTACAATGAGCAGTTCTTC. Its translation: CASSERRDISYNEQFF.

This chain connects TRBV19 to TRBJ1-2; D call uncertain. The germline V gene has CDR1 LNHDA and CDR2 SQIVND (reference sequence). V lost 9 bases to trimming and J lost 1 base, with 15 bases between them. The CDR3 loop spans 14 amino acids. CDR3 region: CASSVADYNYGYTF. The CDR3 DNA reads as TGTGCCAGCAGTGTGGCCGATTATAACTATGGCTACACCTTC.

This clone was counted once. This chain connects TRBV27 to TRBJ2-1; tentatively, D is TRBD2 (6 bases). Trimming cost V 3 bases and J 4 bases, with 13 bases left between them. The CDR3 consists of 15 residues. Per the germline V gene, CDR1 is MNHEY and CDR2 is SMNVEV (reference sequence). The CDR3 coding sequence is TGTGCCAGCAGTTTTTCGCTAGCGCCATACAATGAGCAGTTCTTC. It encodes CASSFSLAPYNEQFF.

V usage is TRBV28 and J usage is TRBJ2-3; perhaps TRBD2 as D (6 bases). The length of the CDR3 is 14 residues. The V and J ends lost 2 bases and 4 bases respectively, with 10 bases between them. The V gene's germline CDR1 is MDHEN and CDR2 SYDVKM. CDR3 sequence reads: CASSLRESPDTQYF. The CDR3 region has the DNA TGTGCCAGCAGTTTACGGGAGTCCCCAGATACGCAGTATTTT.

The rearrangement uses TRBV2 and TRBJ2-7, with 8 bases identical to TRBD2. With V trimmed by 0 bases and J by 3 bases, 4 bases remained unmatched. The length of the CDR3 is 15 residues. The germline V gene encodes CDR1 SNHLY and CDR2 FYNNEI. CDR3 loop: CASSEASSGLYEQYF. The CDR3 DNA is TGTGCCAGCAGTGAAGCTTCTAGCGGGCTCTACGAGCAGTACTTC.

The rearrangement links TRBV7-9 to TRBJ2-1; D not resolved. V was pared by 2 bases and J by 8 bases, with 13 bases between. In germline, CDR1 is SEHNR, CDR2 FQNEAQ (reference sequence). The CDR3 totals 14 residues. CDR3 DNA sequence: TGTGCCAGCAGCTTAAGTCCTTTGACCGATGAGCAGTTCTTC. Its protein is CASSLSPLTDEQFF.

This rearrangement joins TRBV28 to TRBJ2-2; D call uncertain. Germline V lookup: CDR1 MDHEN, CDR2 SYDVKM. The V gene lost 5 bases and the J gene lost 6 bases, with 13 bases spanning the gap. The CDR3 runs to 14 residues. CDR3 sequence reads: CASSPHKVPGELFF. The DNA for the CDR3 is TGTGCCAGCAGTCCCCACAAAGTTCCCGGGGAGCTGTTTTTT.

This chain links TRBV7-8 with TRBJ2-7, with unresolved D. Germline V lookup: CDR1 SGHVS, CDR2 FQNEAQ. V was cut by 4 bases and J by 2 bases, with 18 bases left in between. The CDR3 runs 16 residues. The CDR3: CASSSRTGLEAYEQYF. DNA for the CDR3: TGTGCCAGCAGCTCTAGGACCGGTCTAGAAGCCTACGAGCAGTACTTC.

The rearrangement uses TRBV5-4 and TRBJ2-7; D perhaps matches TRBD2 (7 bases). Germline-derived CDR1 and CDR2 are SGHNT and YYREEE (reference sequence). The CDR3 is 14 residues long. The V end was cut by 5 bases, the J end by 6 bases, with 18 bases between. CDR3 coding DNA: TGTGCCAGCAGGGATTGGGGGGGGCTCGGCGAGCAGTACTTC. Its translation is CASRDWGGLGEQYF.

V is TRBV2 and J is TRBJ2-7, with 9 bases identical to TRBD2. The V gene end was trimmed by 3 bases and the J gene end by 3 bases; junction bases not matched to a gene: 6. Looked up from germline, CDR1 is SNHLY and CDR2 is FYNNEI. The CDR3 sequence is 15 residues long. The CDR3 DNA is TGTGCCAGCAGTGACTCGACTAGCGGAGACTACGAGCAGTACTTC. This encodes CASSDSTSGDYEQYF.

The chain carries TRBV7-9 and TRBJ2-1, with 7 bases aligning to TRBD1. Germline CDR1 reads SEHNR; CDR2 reads FQNEAQ (reference sequence). J gave up 4 bases and V 5 bases, and 11 bases lay outside the gene matches. CDR3 size: 16 residues. In nucleotides, the CDR3 is TGTGCCAGCAGCAGTACAGGGGAATGGGGGTACAATGAGCAGTTCTTC. Translating gives CASSSTGEWGYNEQFF.

The chain employs TRBV27 and TRBJ2-7; 10 bases are a match to TRBD2. The CDR3 covers 16 residues. J gave up 2 bases and V 5 bases, and 9 bases lay outside the gene matches. Germline lookup yields CDR1 MNHEY and CDR2 SMNVEV (reference sequence). The CDR3 nucleotides read TGTGCCAGCAGTCCCTCTCTAGCGGGAGAGACCTACGAGCAGTACTTC. It encodes CASSPSLAGETYEQYF.

The chain is built from TRBV7-9 and TRBJ2-1; 10 bases line up with TRBD2. The junction had 6 bases not matched to a gene; V was cut back by 5 bases and J by 5 bases. Germline V gene lookup returns CDR1 SEHNR and CDR2 FQNEAQ (reference sequence). The CDR3 sequence is 15 residues long. This chain's CDR3 is CASSPGLAINNEQFF. The DNA of the CDR3 is TGTGCCAGCAGCCCGGGACTAGCGATCAACAATGAGCAGTTCTTC.

The chain employs TRBV4-1 and TRBJ1-4; 8 bases map to TRBD1. Per the germline V gene, CDR1 is MGHRA and CDR2 is YSYEKL. The CDR3 spans 15 residues. J gave up 8 bases and V 1 base, and 6 bases lay outside the gene matches. The CDR3 is CASSQGTGTEEKLFF. The DNA of the CDR3 is TGCGCCAGCAGCCAAGGGACAGGGACAGAGGAAAAACTGTTTTTT.

In the case of this clone: Other nucleotide sequences from this sample produce the same CDR3. V is TRBV9 and J is TRBJ2-7; 7 positions agree with TRBD1. V shed 4 bases, J shed 0 bases, and the junction held 4 bases outside the gene matches. This CDR3 is built from 14 residues. Germline CDR1 SGDLS, CDR2 YYNGEE. The CDR3 DNA is TGTGCCAGCAGCCCCCGGGACAGCTCCTACGAGCAGTACTTC. Protein: CASSPRDSSYEQYF.